The rows below give T cell receptor beta chains drawn from one sample of a study of Tregs in tolerant kidney transplant recipients. Libraries were prepared by immunoSEQ multiplex PCR; TCRdb keeps only in-frame clonotypes and omits some of them. The data show about 52,000 clones, 91% seen once. The input for sequencing was CD8+ T cells from blood (PBMCs), taken 24 months after the transplant. The receptors derive from a human patient who received a combined kidney and bone marrow transplant. Some T cells may be the graft donor's. Each CDR3 is given with its conserved first and last residue. Each record gives: J gene, CDR3 length, V gene, D gene, clone size, CDR3 DNA, CDR3 protein. A D gene is named only where the DNA matches it firmly. Only some rows state a clone size, as once, few, many or a class for expanded clones.

TRBJ1-4	15	TRBV6-6	NA	NA	TGTGCCAGCAGTTACACAGGATTAACTAATGAAAAACTGTTTTTT	CASSYTGLTNEKLFF
TRBJ2-4	15	TRBV7-9	NA	NA	TGTGCCAGCAGCCGTACGGCGTCCCCCGGGGACATTCAGTACTTC	CASSRTASPGDIQYF
TRBJ2-7	16	TRBV2	TRBD2	NA	TGTGCCAGGGGAGGAGGGAGGGATGCCCCTCTCTACGAGCAGTACTTC	CARGGGRDAPLYEQYF
TRBJ1-1	15	TRBV9	NA	NA	TGTGCCAGCAGCGTAGGGGAGGGGGTCGGCACTGAAGCTTTCTTT	CASSVGEGVGTEAFF
TRBJ2-1	15	TRBV7-8	TRBD1	NA	TGTGCCAGCAGCTTAGGTGGACAGGGGACCAATGAGCAGTTCTTC	CASSLGGQGTNEQFF
TRBJ2-3	14	TRBV6-5	NA	NA	TGTGCCAGCAGTTCTTTTCAGGGGACAGATACGCAGTATTTT	CASSSFQGTDTQYF
TRBJ2-3	11	TRBV5-4	NA	once	TGTGCCAGCGCGAACACAGATACGCAGTATTTT	CASANTDTQYF
TRBJ2-1	12	TRBV25-1	NA	NA	TGTGCCAGCAGACAATCTCTAGTGGAGCAGTTCTTC	CASRQSLVEQFF
TRBJ1-5	16	TRBV5-8	TRBD1	NA	TGTGCCAGCAGCCCGGGACAGGGGGTACGCAATCAGCCCCAGCATTTT	CASSPGQGVRNQPQHF
TRBJ1-1	17	TRBV19	NA	NA	TGTGCCAGTAGTATTGTCGGCCCCGGAGGGTTGGACACTGAAGCTTTCTTT	CASSIVGPGGLDTEAFF
TRBJ1-1	13	TRBV27	TRBD1	once	TGTGCCAGCAGTCCGACAGGGGAGGCTGAAGCTTTCTTT	CASSPTGEAEAFF
TRBJ2-1	17	TRBV5-1	NA	NA	TGCGCCAGCAGCTTGTCTTTCGGGATCCGCTCTCCCAATGAGCAGTTCTTC	CASSLSFGIRSPNEQFF
TRBJ2-7	16	TRBV5-6	NA	few	TGTGCCAGCAGGCTGGCTGCGGGGGCGGGTACCTACGAGCAGTACTTC	CASRLAAGAGTYEQYF
TRBJ2-7	17	TRBV11-2	NA	NA	TGTGCCACCAGTACCACAGATAAAGGACATTTCCTCTACGAGCAGTACTTC	CATSTTDKGHFLYEQYF
TRBJ1-1	15	TRBV5-1	NA	NA	TGCGCCAGCAGCTCCCCACCCGGGGTGGGAACTGAAGCTTTCTTT	CASSSPPGVGTEAFF
TRBJ1-2	15	TRBV9	TRBD1	NA	TGTGCCAGCAGCGTAACGGGGACAGGGAACTATGGCTACACCTTC	CASSVTGTGNYGYTF
TRBJ1-2	15	TRBV9	TRBD1	NA	TGTGCCAGCAGCATAACCGGGACAGGGGCCTATGGCTACACCTTC	CASSITGTGAYGYTF
TRBJ2-5	13	TRBV29-1	NA	NA	TGCAGCGCTCCTAGCGAGATCCAAGAGACCCAGTACTTC	CSAPSEIQETQYF
TRBJ2-7	13	TRBV7-9	TRBD2	NA	TGTGCCAGCACCCCCGGACTAGTCTACGAGCAGTACTTC	CASTPGLVYEQYF
TRBJ2-7	15	TRBV30	TRBD2	NA	TGTGCCTGGAGTGTGGGAGCGGGAAACGTCGACGAGCAGTACTTC	CAWSVGAGNVDEQYF